A selection of T cell receptor beta chains follows, all from one sample in a study of blood T cell repertoires in COVID-19. TCRdb keeps only in-frame clones here, not all; method: immunoSEQ multiplex PCR. The sample carries under 85,000 clones, over 70% recorded once. The material sequenced was peripheral blood. The receptors stem from a human donor in a cohort sampled during active COVID-19. Both conserved end residues are part of each CDR3. The D gene is left open where the match is weak. Where a row states a size, it is once, few, many or the class of an expanded clone; other rows omit it.

. TRBJ1-1 TRBV7-3 TRBD1 CASSLIPTGGGTEAFF TGTGCCAGCAGCTTAATCCCGACAGGGGGGGGCACTGAAGCTTTCTTT
. TRBJ1-3 TRBV5-4 . CASSLWASGNTIYF TGTGCCAGCAGCTTATGGGCGTCTGGAAACACCATATATTTT
. TRBJ1-2 TRBV4-3 TRBD1 CASSHKGTGGFNGYTF TGCGCCAGCAGCCATAAAGGGACAGGGGGCTTTAATGGCTACACCTTC
. TRBJ2-7 TRBV7-3 TRBD1 CASSIAGGNYEQYF TGTGCCAGCAGCATCGCAGGGGGCAACTACGAGCAGTACTTC
. TRBJ2-4 TRBV5-1 TRBD1 CASSSFTSDRGAKNIQYF TGCGCCAGCAGCTCTTTCACATCGGACAGGGGGGCCAAAAACATTCAGTACTTC
many TRBJ1-5 TRBV25-1 . CASREGHQPQHF TGTGCCAGCCGGGAGGGGCATCAGCCCCAGCATTTT
. TRBJ1-1 TRBV18 TRBD1 CASSPRGTGITPEAFF TGTGCCAGCTCACCACGTGGGACAGGGATAACCCCTGAAGCTTTCTTT
. TRBJ2-7 TRBV5-1 . CASSYRTSYEQYF TGCGCCAGCAGCTATCGAACTTCCTACGAGCAGTACTTC
. TRBJ1-3 TRBV7-9 . CASRLTRGETNSGNTIYF TGTGCCAGCAGACTCACCCGCGGGGAGACGAACTCTGGAAACACCATATATTTT
. TRBJ2-1 TRBV7-6 . CASSLVGRGGGNEQFF TGTGCCAGCAGCTTAGTTGGTCGGGGAGGTGGCAATGAGCAGTTCTTC
few TRBJ1-3 TRBV5-1 . CASSPTGPGNTIYF TGCGCCAGCAGCCCCACAGGTCCCGGAAACACCATATATTTT
. TRBJ1-2 TRBV2 . CASRPGDTFLYGYTF TGTGCCAGCAGGCCCGGGGACACTTTTTTATATGGCTACACCTTC
. TRBJ1-2 TRBV9 TRBD1 CASSSRTGTNGYTF TGTGCCAGCAGCTCGAGGACAGGGACCAATGGCTACACCTTC
few TRBJ1-1 TRBV29-1 . CSVEFTGGEAFF TGCAGCGTTGAATTTACGGGGGGTGAAGCTTTCTTT
. TRBJ2-1 TRBV3-1/TRBV3-2 . CASHYVNEQFF TGTGCCAGCCACTATGTTAATGAGCAGTTCTTC
. TRBJ1-5 TRBV4-3 . CASSQEVQVAAGNQPQHF TGCGCCAGCAGCCAAGAGGTTCAGGTGGCAGCGGGCAATCAGCCCCAGCATTTT
. TRBJ2-7 TRBV11-2 TRBD1 CASSLDPGQTYEQYF TGTGCCAGCAGCTTAGACCCGGGACAGACCTACGAGCAGTACTTC
once TRBJ1-2 TRBV10-3 TRBD1 CAISEVTGGGYTF TGTGCCATCAGTGAAGTGACAGGGGGCGGCTACACCTTC